This T cell receptor beta chain is from a study of early T cells in non-severe SARS-CoV-2 infection. Study context: Sequenced material consisted of bulk RNA (from unsorted whole blood), and chains were unpaired.

Attachment of unique molecular identifiers to individual cDNA molecules was performed. TCRdb re-called the 5' RACE reads with MiXCR, one entry per CDR3 protein. The repertoire holds roughly 90,000 distinct CDR3 sequences, with roughly 14% as singletons. This clonotype was seen more than once but under ten times. Germline V CDR1 and CDR2: MGHRA, YSYEKL. Trimming took 0 bases from V and 14 from J, leaving 21 bases between them. The CDR3 runs to 15 residues. The sequence came from an adult who was a healthcare worker with PCR-confirmed SARS-CoV-2 infection or an uninfected control (not recorded which). The rearrangement links TRBV4-1 to TRBJ2-3; maybe TRBD1 (5 bases). The sequenced material came from whole blood. The CDR3 coding sequence is TGCGCCAGCAGCCAAGATGTCGCTCAGGGTAAAAAGCGGTATTTT. It codes for CASSQDVAQGKKRYF.